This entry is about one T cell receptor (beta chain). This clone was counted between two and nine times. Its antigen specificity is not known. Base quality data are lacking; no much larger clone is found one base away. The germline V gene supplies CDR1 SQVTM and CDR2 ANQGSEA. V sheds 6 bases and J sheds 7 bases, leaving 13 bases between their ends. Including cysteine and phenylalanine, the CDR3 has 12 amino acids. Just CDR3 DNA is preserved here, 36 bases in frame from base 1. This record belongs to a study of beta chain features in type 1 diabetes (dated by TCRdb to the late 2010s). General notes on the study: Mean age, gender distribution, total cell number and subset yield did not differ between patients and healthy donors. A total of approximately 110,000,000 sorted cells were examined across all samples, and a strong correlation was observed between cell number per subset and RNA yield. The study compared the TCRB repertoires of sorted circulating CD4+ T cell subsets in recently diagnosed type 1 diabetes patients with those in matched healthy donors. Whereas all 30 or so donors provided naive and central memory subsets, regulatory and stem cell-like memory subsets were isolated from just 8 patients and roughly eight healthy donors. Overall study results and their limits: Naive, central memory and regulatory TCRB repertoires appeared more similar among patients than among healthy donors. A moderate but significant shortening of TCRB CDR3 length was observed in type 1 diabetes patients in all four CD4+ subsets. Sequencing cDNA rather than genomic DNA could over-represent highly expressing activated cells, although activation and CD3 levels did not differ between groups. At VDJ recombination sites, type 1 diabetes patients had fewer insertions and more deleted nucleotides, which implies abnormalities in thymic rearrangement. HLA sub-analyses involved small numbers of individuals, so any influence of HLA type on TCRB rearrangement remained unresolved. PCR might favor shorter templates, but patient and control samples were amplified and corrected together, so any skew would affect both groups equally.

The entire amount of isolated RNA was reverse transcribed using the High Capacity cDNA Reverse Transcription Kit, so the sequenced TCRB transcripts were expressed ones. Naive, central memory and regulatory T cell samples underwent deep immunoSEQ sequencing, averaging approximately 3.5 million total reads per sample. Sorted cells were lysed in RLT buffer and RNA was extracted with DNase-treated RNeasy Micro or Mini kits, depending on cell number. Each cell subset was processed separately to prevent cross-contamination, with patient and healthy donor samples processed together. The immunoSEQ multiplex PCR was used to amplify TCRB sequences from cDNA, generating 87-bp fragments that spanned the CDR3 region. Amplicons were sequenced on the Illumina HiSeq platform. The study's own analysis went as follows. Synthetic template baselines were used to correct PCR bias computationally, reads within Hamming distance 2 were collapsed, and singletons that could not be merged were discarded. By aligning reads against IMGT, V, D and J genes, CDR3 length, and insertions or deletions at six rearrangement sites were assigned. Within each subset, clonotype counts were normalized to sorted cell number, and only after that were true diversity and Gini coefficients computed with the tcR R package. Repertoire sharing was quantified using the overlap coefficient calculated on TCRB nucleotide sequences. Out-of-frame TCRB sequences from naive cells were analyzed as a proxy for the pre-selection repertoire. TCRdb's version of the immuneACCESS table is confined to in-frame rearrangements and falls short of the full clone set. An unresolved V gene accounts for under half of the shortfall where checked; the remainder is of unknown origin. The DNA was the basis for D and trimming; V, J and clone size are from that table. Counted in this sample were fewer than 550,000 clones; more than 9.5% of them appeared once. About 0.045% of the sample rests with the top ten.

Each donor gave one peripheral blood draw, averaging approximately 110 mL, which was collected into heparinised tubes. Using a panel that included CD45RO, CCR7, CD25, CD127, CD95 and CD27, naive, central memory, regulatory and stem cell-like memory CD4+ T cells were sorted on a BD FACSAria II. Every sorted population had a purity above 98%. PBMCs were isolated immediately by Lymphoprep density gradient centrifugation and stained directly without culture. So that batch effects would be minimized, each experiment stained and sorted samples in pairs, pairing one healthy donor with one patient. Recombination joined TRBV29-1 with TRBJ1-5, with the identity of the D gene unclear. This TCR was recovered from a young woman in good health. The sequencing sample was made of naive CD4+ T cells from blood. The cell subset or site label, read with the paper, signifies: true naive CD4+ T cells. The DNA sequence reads TGCAGCGTCACGGAAGGCGCCCAGCCCCAGCATTTT. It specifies CSVTEGAQPQHF.